Below, one TCR beta chain is given with its context. These data are taken from a study of cytomegalovirus exposure and HLA in healthy donors. The CDR3 contains 17 residues. In the PCR, 60 Vbeta and 13 Jbeta primers were used. Authors' methods: In a later analysis, of roughly 73 million unique beta chains, approximately 10 million appeared in at least two donors. Data came from immunoSEQ multiplex PCR; TCRdb stores just in-frame clones and leaves some out. V and J calls and clone size are those listed in that table; D and trimming were worked out from the DNA. Here the sample spans about 190,000 clones, about four fifths being singletons.

The sequence was collected from a man in his fifties or sixties in good health and CMV-seronegative. The sample was PBMCs. The chain uses TRBV12-2 and TRBJ2-1; TRBD2 reflects the table's D call only, with no check against the DNA. TRBV12-2 is listed as a pseudogene. This CDR3 is CASRLPGEREGICEQFF. The DNA of the CDR3 is TGTGCAAGTCGCTTACCGGGGGAGCGGGAGGGAATTTGTGAGCAGTTCTTC.